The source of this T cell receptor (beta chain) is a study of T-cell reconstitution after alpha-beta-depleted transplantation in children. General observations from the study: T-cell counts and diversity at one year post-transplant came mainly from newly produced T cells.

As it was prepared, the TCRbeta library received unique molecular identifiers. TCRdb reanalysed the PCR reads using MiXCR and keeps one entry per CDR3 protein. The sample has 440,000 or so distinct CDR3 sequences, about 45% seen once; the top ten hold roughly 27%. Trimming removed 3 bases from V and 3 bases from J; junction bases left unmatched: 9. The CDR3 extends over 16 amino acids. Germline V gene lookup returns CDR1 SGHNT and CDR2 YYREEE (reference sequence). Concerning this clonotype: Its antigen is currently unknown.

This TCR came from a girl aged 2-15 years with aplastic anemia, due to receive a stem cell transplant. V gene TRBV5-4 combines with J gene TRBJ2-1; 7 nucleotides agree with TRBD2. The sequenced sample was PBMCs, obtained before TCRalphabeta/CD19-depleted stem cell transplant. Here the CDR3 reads CASSSGSGIVYNEQFF. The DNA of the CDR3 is TGTGCCAGCAGCTCCGGAAGCGGGATAGTCTACAATGAGCAGTTCTTC.